This T cell receptor beta chain was documented in a study of shared clonotypes between healthy human individuals. CD45RO-negative, CCR7-positively selected cells formed the naive CD8 fraction, excluding terminally differentiated effector memory CD45RA+ cells. Profiling relied on immunoSEQ multiplex PCR, and the TCRdb table lists in-frame clones only, not all of them. Seen here are roughly 600,000 clones, 98% observed once, and the top ten hold approximately 0.3%. Germline V gene sequence: CDR1 SGHTA, CDR2 FQGNSA. Trimming pared 2 bases from V and 0 bases from J, leaving 10 bases between. The CDR3 consists of 15 residues.

The sequencing sample was made of naive CD8+ T cells sorted from blood. The chain employs TRBV7-2 and TRBJ1-1, with D hard to call. This TCR was recovered from a man in his thirties or forties in good health. The chain's CDR3 is CASSLSLGVNTEAFF. The CDR3, as DNA: TGTGCCAGCAGCTTAAGCCTGGGAGTGAACACTGAAGCTTTCTTT. The full variable domain, in which reference TRBV7-2 and TRBJ1-1 provide the parts outside the CDR3, is GAGVSQSPSNKVTEKGKDVELRCDPISGHTALYWYRQSLGQGLEFLIYFQGNSAPDKSGLPSDRFSAERTGGSVSTLTIQRTQQEDSAVYLCASSLSLGVNTEAFFGQGTRLTVV.